The clone carrying this TCR beta chain was counted ten times or more. Its antigen is undetermined. These data are taken from a study of neurological immune-mediated disorders. The study, taken as a whole, reports: Sharing of CDR3 amino acid sequences among expanded clones across subjects was absent, suggesting private repertoires in all groups.

With 10-nucleotide random UMIs included, cDNA was synthesized by 5'RACE. Each CDR3 protein gets one entry after TCRdb re-called the 5' RACE reads with MiXCR. This table holds under 90,000 distinct CDR3 sequences, roughly a tenth found once. J lost 6 bases, V lost 6 bases, and 2 bases had no gene match. The length of the CDR3 is 12 residues. The germline V gene encodes CDR1 SQVTM and CDR2 ANQGSEA. The time point denotes: longitudinal time-point 1 (baseline). The starting material, 2 million PBMCs stored at -80 C, gave rise to the unsorted libraries. The genes are TRBV29-1 and TRBJ2-2, with 9 nucleotides matching TRBD1. The origin of this receptor is a man aged 25 to 40 in good health. The sequencing sample was made of PBMCs. CDR3 nucleotide sequence: TGCAGCGTACAGGGGGCGGCCGGGGAGCTGTTTTTT. Translation: CSVQGAAGELFF.